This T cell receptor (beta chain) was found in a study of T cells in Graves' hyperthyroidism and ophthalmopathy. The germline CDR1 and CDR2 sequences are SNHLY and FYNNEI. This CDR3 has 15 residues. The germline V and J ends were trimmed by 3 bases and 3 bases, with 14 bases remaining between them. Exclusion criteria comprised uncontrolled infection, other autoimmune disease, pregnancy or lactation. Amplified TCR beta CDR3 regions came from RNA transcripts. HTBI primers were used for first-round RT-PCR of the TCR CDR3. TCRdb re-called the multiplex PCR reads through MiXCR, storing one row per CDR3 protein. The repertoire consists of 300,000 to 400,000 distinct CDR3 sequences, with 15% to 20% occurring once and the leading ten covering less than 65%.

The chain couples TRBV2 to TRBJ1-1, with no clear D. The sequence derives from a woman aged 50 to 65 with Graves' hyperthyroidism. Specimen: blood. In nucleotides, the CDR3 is TGTGCCAGCAGTGACGTCGGACCGGGAGACACTGAAGCTTTCTTT. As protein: CASSDVGPGDTEAFF.